What follows describes a single TCR beta chain. This entry belongs to a study of T cells in Graves' hyperthyroidism and ophthalmopathy. Uncontrolled infection, other autoimmune disease, pregnancy or lactation excluded patients. The germline gives CDR1 ENHRY, CDR2 SYGVKD. J lost 5 bases, V lost 4 bases, and 0 bases had no gene match. The CDR3 length is 13 residues. There were TCR beta CDR3 regions amplified from RNA transcripts. TCR CDR3 regions were first amplified by RT-PCR with HTBI primers. In TCRdb, the multiplex PCR reads were re-called with MiXCR into one record per CDR3 protein. The sample carries around 540,000 distinct CDR3 sequences, roughly 15% recorded once.

Sequencing used blood. The receptor's source is a woman aged 30 to 39 with Graves' ophthalmopathy. This chain joins TRBV10-3 and TRBJ1-4; 8 bases agree with TRBD1. The CDR3 DNA is TGTGCCATCAGTGGACAGGGGAATGAAAAACTGTTTTTT. Translation: CAISGQGNEKLFF.